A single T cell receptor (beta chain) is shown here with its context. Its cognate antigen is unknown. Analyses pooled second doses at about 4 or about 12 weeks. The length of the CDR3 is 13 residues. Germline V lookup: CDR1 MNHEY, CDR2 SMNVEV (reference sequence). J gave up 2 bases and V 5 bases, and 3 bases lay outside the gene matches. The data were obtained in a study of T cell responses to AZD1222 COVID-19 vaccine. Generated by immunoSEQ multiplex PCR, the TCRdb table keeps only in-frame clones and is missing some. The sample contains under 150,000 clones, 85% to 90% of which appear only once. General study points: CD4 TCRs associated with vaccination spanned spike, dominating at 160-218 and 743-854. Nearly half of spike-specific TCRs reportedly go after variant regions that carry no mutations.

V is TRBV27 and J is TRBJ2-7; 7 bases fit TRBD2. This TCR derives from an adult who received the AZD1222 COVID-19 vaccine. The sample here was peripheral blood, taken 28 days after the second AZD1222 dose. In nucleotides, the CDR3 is TGTGCCAGCAGTCTAGCGGAGACCTACGAGCAGTACTTC. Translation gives CASSLAETYEQYF.